The present T cell receptor beta chain was sequenced within a study of beta chain features in type 1 diabetes. Per germline, CDR1 SGDLS and CDR2 YYNGEE. The V end lost 0 bases, the J end lost 2 bases, and 9 bases lay between the germline ends. The CDR3 consists of 14 residues. Study results and caveats: It was among patients, rather than healthy donors, that naive, central memory and Treg TCRB repertoires appeared more similar.

Reverse transcribing all isolated RNA meant expressed TCRB transcripts were sequenced. Approximately 3.6 million reads per sample on average were obtained from naive, central memory and regulatory T cell samples. Clones were read by immunoSEQ multiplex PCR, and TCRdb kept only the in-frame ones, dropping some. The table has 970,000 or so clones, about 17% seen once. Using CD45RO/CCR7/CD25/CD127/CD95/CD27, CD4+ naive, central memory, regulatory and stem cell-like memory cells were sorted. This clone was seen a handful of times. Its antigen is currently unknown. At the DNA level, this CDR3 is encoded by other sequences in the same sample as well.

The V gene is TRBV9, the J gene TRBJ2-7; D gene ambiguous. This receptor was obtained from a woman between 18 and 29 years old in good health. Material for sequencing was naive CD4+ T cells from blood. The CDR3 DNA is TGTGCCAGCAGCGTAGATCCAGGAACCTACGAGCAGTACTTC. It is translated as CASSVDPGTYEQYF. The variable domain in full, completed from reference TRBV9 and TRBJ2-7, reads DSGVTQTPKHLITATGQRVTLRCSPRSGDLSVYWYQQSLDQGLQFLIQYYNGEERAKGNILERFSAQQFPDLHSELNLSSLELGDSALYFCASSVDPGTYEQYFGPGTRLTVT.